Following are 2 T cell receptor beta chains from one sample sequenced in a study of blood T cell repertoires in COVID-19. Profiled with immunoSEQ multiplex PCR; TCRdb holds only in-frame clones, not every one. The data hold 30,000 to 40,000 clones, with approximately 91% observed a single time. Sequencing was done on a sample of peripheral blood. Every receptor here comes from a human donor with active COVID-19. The donor label of this sample is uncertain.

The chain joins TRBV7-3 to TRBJ2-4, with TRBD1 as a possible D gene (5 bases). The germline V gene has CDR1 SGHTA and CDR2 FQGTGA. The CDR3 runs 14 residues. The germline V and J ends were trimmed by 5 bases and 2 bases, with 10 bases remaining between them. The CDR3 loop reads CASSPGHSKNIQYF. CDR3 sequence (DNA): TGTGCCAGCAGCCCAGGACACTCCAAAAACATTCAGTACTTC.

The V call is TRBV15, the J call TRBJ2-3; 7 bases are a match to TRBD1. The CDR3 spans 13 residues. Trimming at V came to 7 bases and at J to 3 bases, leaving 4 bases not matched to a gene. The germline gives CDR1 LNHNV, CDR2 YYDKDF (reference sequence). The CDR3 reads CATKLTGTDTQYF. In DNA form, the CDR3 reads TGTGCCACCAAATTGACAGGGACAGATACGCAGTATTTT. Looking up the rest from reference TRBV15 and TRBJ2-3 gives the full variable domain: DAMVIQNPRYQVTQFGKPVTLSCSQTLNHNVMYWYQQKSSQAPKLLFHYYDKDFNNEADTPDNFQSRRPNTSFCFLDIRSPGLGDTAMYLCATKLTGTDTQYFGPGTRLTVL.